One and the same sample provided the 5 T cell receptor beta chains below, sequenced in a study of blood T cell repertoires in COVID-19. Sequenced by immunoSEQ multiplex PCR; TCRdb stores in-frame clones only, minus some. The table records approximately 390,000 clones, approximately 90% of them present only once. The sample was PBMCs or T cells enriched from blood (not recorded which). The receptors were gathered from a woman between 45 and 65 years old who had recovered from COVID-19.

V is TRBV9 and J is TRBJ1-1; TRBD1 aligns across 8 bases. The CDR3 is made up of 14 amino acids. In germline, CDR1 is SGDLS, CDR2 YYNGEE. J lost 6 bases, V lost 3 bases, and 7 bases had no gene match. The CDR3 loop reads CASSATGGLAEAFF. Here the CDR3 DNA reads TGTGCCAGCAGCGCAACAGGGGGTTTGGCTGAAGCTTTCTTT.

This clone was picked up one time. The rearrangement links TRBV9 to TRBJ1-6, with D unresolved. Germline lookup yields CDR1 SGDLS and CDR2 YYNGEE. CDR3 length: 14 amino acids. Trimming took 0 bases from V and 7 from J, leaving 8 bases between them. The CDR3 is CASSVGHLNSPLHF. The DNA of the CDR3 is TGTGCCAGCAGCGTAGGGCATTTGAATTCACCCCTCCACTTT.

A single count supports this clone. The V and J genes are TRBV4-1 and TRBJ1-5; no clear D gene. The CDR3 has 13 residues. The germline gives CDR1 MGHRA, CDR2 YSYEKL. V gave up 4 bases and J gave up 3 bases, with 7 bases separating them. CDR3 coding DNA: TGCGCCAGCAGCCTAACAGTCAATCAGCCCCAGCATTTT. Amino acid sequence: CASSLTVNQPQHF.

The V gene is TRBV2, the J gene TRBJ1-1, with a possible D match to TRBD1 (6 bases). Germline CDR1 SNHLY, CDR2 FYNNEI. Trimming left V 4 bases short and J 4 bases short, with 13 bases between. The CDR3 totals 14 residues. The CDR3 DNA reads as TGTGCCAGCAGTGGTAACAGGGCGGGCACTGAAGCTTTCTTT. Its protein is CASSGNRAGTEAFF.

The chain employs TRBV3-1 (or the pseudogene TRBV3-2) and TRBJ1-2; D unclear. This CDR3 is built from 17 residues. CDR1 is LGHDT, CDR2 YNNKEL, per germline (reference sequence). V was cut by 0 bases and J by 8 bases, with 22 bases left in between. The CDR3 sequence is CASSQEMMQDESYGYTF. The CDR3 nucleotides are TGTGCCAGCAGCCAAGAAATGATGCAGGATGAGTCGTACGGCTACACCTTC.